This is a list of T cell receptor beta chains from one sample in a study of CD8+CD57+ T cells in acquired aplastic anemia. TCRdb independently ran MiXCR on the reads; one entry per CDR3 protein. The top ten hold 0.9% to 1.2% of the sample, which has some 220,000 distinct CDR3 sequences, 30% to 35% seen once. Sample: sorted CD4+, CD8+, or CD8+CD57+ T cells (not recorded which) from PBMCs. The receptors originated from a human donor in good health, serving as a control. CDR3s include the opening cysteine and the closing phenylalanine or tryptophan. The order of the fields is J gene, clone size, V gene, D gene, CDR3 DNA, CDR3 protein. The D gene is left open where the match is weak. Size is stated for part of the rows, as once, few or many counts, or as a class when the clone is expanded.

J: TRBJ2-7; size: many; V: TRBV15; D: TRBD1; DNA: TGTGCCACCAGGAGAGACAGGGGGCTGTACGAGCAGTACTTC; CDR3: CATRRDRGLYEQYF
J: TRBJ2-1; size: few; V: TRBV14; D: TRBD1; DNA: TGTGCCAGCAGCCGAGAAAACAGGGGGCGGGGAGAAGCCAATGAGCAGTTCTTC; CDR3: CASSRENRGRGEANEQFF
J: TRBJ2-1; size: many; V: TRBV2; D: .; DNA: TGTGCCTGGGAAAGCTCCTACAATGAGCAGTTCTTC; CDR3: CAWESSYNEQFF
J: TRBJ1-2; size: many; V: TRBV15; D: .; DNA: TGTGCCACCAGCAGAGCGGGCACAGGATTAGTGGGCTACACCTTC; CDR3: CATSRAGTGLVGYTF
J: TRBJ1-1; size: many; V: TRBV29-1; D: .; DNA: TGCAGCGGACAGGTGACTGAAGCTTTCTTT; CDR3: CSGQVTEAFF
J: TRBJ2-5; size: many; V: TRBV2; D: .; DNA: TGTGCCAGCAGGTCATCGGCAGAGCAAGAGACCCAGTACTTC; CDR3: CASRSSAEQETQYF
J: TRBJ2-7; size: few; V: TRBV5-1; D: TRBD2; DNA: TGCGCCAGCAGCTTATGGACTAGCGGGAACTCCTACGAGCAGTACTTC; CDR3: CASSLWTSGNSYEQYF
J: TRBJ2-5; size: .; V: TRBV15; D: TRBD2; DNA: TGTGCCACCAGCAGAGATTCGGGGGGGCAGACCCAGTACTTC; CDR3: CATSRDSGGQTQYF
J: TRBJ1-2; size: once; V: TRBV24-1; D: .; DNA: TGTGCCACCCTGGACAACTTGAACTATGGCTACACCTTC; CDR3: CATLDNLNYGYTF
J: TRBJ2-7; size: .; V: TRBV4-1; D: .; DNA: TGCGCCAGCAGCGCGAGGGTCAGGGAAAACGAGCAGTACTTC; CDR3: CASSARVRENEQYF
J: TRBJ1-2; size: .; V: TRBV19; D: .; DNA: TGTGCCAGTTGCGATAGAGGGTGGGCCTATGGCTACACCTTC; CDR3: CASCDRGWAYGYTF
J: TRBJ1-5; size: .; V: TRBV5-8; D: .; DNA: TGTGCCAGCAGCTTGTCCGGATATAGCAATCAGCCCCAGCATTTT; CDR3: CASSLSGYSNQPQHF
J: TRBJ1-1; size: .; V: TRBV15; D: .; DNA: TGTGCCACCAGCAGAGAAGGGCCGGGGGTGAACACTGAAGCTTTCTTT; CDR3: CATSREGPGVNTEAFF
J: TRBJ2-7; size: many; V: TRBV12-3/TRBV12-4; D: .; DNA: TGTGCCAGCAGGATCGGGGCGTCCTACGAGCAGTACTTC; CDR3: CASRIGASYEQYF
J: TRBJ1-6; size: many; V: TRBV20-1; D: .; DNA: TGCAGTGCTAGAGCCGGGGCAAGTCCACCCCTCCACTTT; CDR3: CSARAGASPPLHF
J: TRBJ1-4; size: .; V: TRBV7-9; D: TRBD1; DNA: TGTGCCAGCAGCTTGGGGGACAGGGGATATGAAAAACTGTTTTTT; CDR3: CASSLGDRGYEKLFF
J: TRBJ2-2; size: .; V: TRBV5-5; D: .; DNA: TGTGCCAGCTCTCTGACAGGAGCCCTGAACACCGGGGAGCTGTTTTTT; CDR3: CASSLTGALNTGELFF
J: TRBJ2-1; size: few; V: TRBV6-5; D: .; DNA: TGTGCCAGCAGTTTTATGAGTTCCCCCTCCTACAATGAGCAGTTCTTC; CDR3: CASSFMSSPSYNEQFF
J: TRBJ1-1; size: few; V: TRBV5-4; D: .; DNA: TGTGCCAGCAGCTTAGGTGGGGGGCGCGGAACTGAAGCTTTCTTT; CDR3: CASSLGGGRGTEAFF
J: TRBJ2-7; size: many; V: TRBV10-3; D: .; DNA: TGTGCCATCAGTGAGTCGAGTGTATCCGAGCAGTACTTC; CDR3: CAISESSVSEQYF
J: TRBJ1-2; size: many; V: TRBV10-3; D: TRBD1; DNA: TGTGCCACCGGACAGGGGGATTATGGCTACACCTTC; CDR3: CATGQGDYGYTF
J: TRBJ2-7; size: many; V: TRBV2; D: TRBD1; DNA: TGTGCCAGCAGCCCAGGGACAGCACGCTCCTACGAGCAGTACTTC; CDR3: CASSPGTARSYEQYF
J: TRBJ1-2; size: many; V: TRBV7-2; D: .; DNA: TGTGCCAGCAGCTTAGAATGGGGTAACTATGGCTACACCTTC; CDR3: CASSLEWGNYGYTF
J: TRBJ2-7; size: few; V: TRBV18; D: .; DNA: TGTGCCAGCTCACCTCTACCGGGGCTAATGGAGCAGTACTTC; CDR3: CASSPLPGLMEQYF
J: TRBJ1-6; size: once; V: TRBV19; D: .; DNA: TGTGCCAGTAGTATTATTTCAGGGGAATCACCCCTCCACTTT; CDR3: CASSIISGESPLHF
J: TRBJ2-5; size: many; V: TRBV7-8; D: .; DNA: TGTGCCAGCAGCCGGGATCAAGAGACCCAGTACTTC; CDR3: CASSRDQETQYF